Shown below are 23 T cell receptor beta chains from a single sample sequenced in a study of Graves' ophthalmopathy and Graves' hyperthyroidism. From RNA, the CDR3 regions of TCR beta chains were amplified and sequenced. Amplification began with first-round RT-PCR using HTBI primers, then second-round multiplex PCR was performed. TCRdb reprocessed the multiplex PCR reads with MiXCR, giving one entry per CDR3 protein. The table has 350,000 to 450,000 distinct CDR3 sequences, approximately 20% seen once. The specimen sequenced was peripheral blood. The receptors come from a young woman with Graves' ophthalmopathy.

This clonotype came up many times. In DNA, the CDR3 is TGTGCCTGGAGGACAGGTTTCACCGGGGAGCTGTTTTTT. It yields the protein CAWRTGFTGELFF. The chain has TRBV30 and TRBJ2-2, with D possibly TRBD1 on 6 matching bases. Trimming cost V 3 bases and J 4 bases, with 9 bases left between them. The CDR3 runs to 13 residues. Germline V gene lookup returns CDR1 GTSNPN and CDR2 SVGIG (reference sequence). Full variable domain (missing parts from reference TRBV30 and TRBJ2-2): SQTIHQWPATLVQPVGSPLSLECTVEGTSNPNLYWYRQAAGRGLQLLFYSVGIGQISSEVPQNLSASRPQDRQFILSSKKLLLSDSGFYLCAWRTGFTGELFFGEGSRLTVL.

This clonotype came up many times. The chain links TRBV2 to TRBJ1-6; D perhaps matches TRBD1 (5 bases). CDR1 is SNHLY, CDR2 FYNNEI, per germline. Deletions cut 7 bases from V and 6 bases from J, with 16 bases between. The CDR3 is 15 residues long. The CDR3 DNA is TGTGCCAGCAAGACAGCCTCCGGGGCTAATTCACCCCTCCACTTT. Protein: CASKTASGANSPLHF. The entire variable domain, with the rest obtained from reference TRBV2 and TRBJ1-6, is as follows: EPEVTQTPSHQVTQMGQEVILRCVPISNHLYFYWYRQILGQKVEFLVSFYNNEISEKSEIFDDQFSVERPDGSNFTLKIRSTKLEDSAMYFCASKTASGANSPLHFGNGTRLTVT.

The chain combines TRBV5-1 with TRBJ2-7, with D possibly being TRBD2 (6 bases). CDR3 length: 15 amino acids. Per germline, CDR1 SGHRS and CDR2 YFSETQ. V lost 4 bases and J lost 1, with 15 bases in between. This CDR3 reads CASSNPGLRSYEQYF. The CDR3 DNA is TGCGCCAGCAGCAACCCGGGACTTCGATCCTACGAGCAGTACTTC.

The sample holds many counts of this clonotype. V gene TRBV19 combines with J gene TRBJ2-2; 10 nucleotides line up with TRBD2. Germline CDR1 and CDR2: LNHDA and SQIVND (reference sequence). The trim removed 7 bases at V and 0 bases at J, leaving 8 bases unmatched. CDR3 length: 17 amino acids. This chain's CDR3 is CASTLLAGASNTGELFF. CDR3 nucleotides: TGTGCCAGTACCCTGCTAGCGGGGGCTTCGAACACCGGGGAGCTGTTTTTT.

There are many counts of this clonotype. The genes are TRBV11-2 and TRBJ2-5; D ambiguous. V shed 5 bases and J shed 1 base, with 11 bases lying between them. Per the germline V gene, CDR1 is SGHAT and CDR2 is FQNNGV. The CDR3 totals 14 residues. The CDR3 nucleotides are TGTGCCAGCAGCCGAGGCTCTCGCCAAGAGACCCAGTACTTC. Translation: CASSRGSRQETQYF. The entire variable domain, with the rest obtained from reference TRBV11-2 and TRBJ2-5, is as follows: EAGVAQSPRYKIIEKRQSVAFWCNPISGHATLYWYQQILGQGPKLLIQFQNNGVVDDSQLPKDRFSAERLKGVDSTLKIQPAKLEDSAVYLCASSRGSRQETQYFGPGTRLLVL.

There are many counts of this clonotype. V and J are TRBV28 and TRBJ1-2; 9 bases are a match to TRBD1. There are 13 residues in the CDR3. Germline V gene data show CDR1 as MDHEN and CDR2 as SYDVKM. V trimming: 5 bases; J trimming: 8 bases; junction bases outside the gene matches: 6. CDR3 amino acids: CASSNRGPSGYTF. The CDR3, as DNA: TGTGCCAGCAGTAACAGGGGGCCTAGCGGCTACACCTTC.

The sample holds many counts of this clonotype. A read error may be the cause here, since a much bigger clone is one base away. Because the CDR3 is missing its conserved closing phenylalanine or tryptophan, this is likely a read error. The chain combines TRBV19 with TRBJ2-5; D tentatively reads TRBD1 or TRBD2 (6 bases each). Trimming shortened V by 1 base and J by 5 bases, and 11 bases separated the two germline ends. Per the germline V gene, CDR1 is LNHDA and CDR2 is SQIVND (reference sequence). This CDR3 is 14 amino acids long. The CDR3 DNA follows: TGTGCCAGTAGTATAGGTTGGGGGGCGGAGACCCAGTACTCC. Protein: CASSIGWGAETQYS.

This clonotype was observed at least ten times. The rearrangement joins TRBV6-1 to TRBJ1-1; D possibly corresponds to TRBD1 (5 bases). Trimming took off 6 bases at V and 8 bases at J, with 19 bases between the two ends. This CDR3 comprises 14 residues. The V gene's germline CDR1 is MNHNS and CDR2 SASEGT. The CDR3 protein is CASSRLEGTGEAFF. CDR3 DNA: TGTGCCAGCAGCCGTCTGGAAGGGACGGGGGAAGCTTTCTTT.

This clonotype was found many times. This chain connects TRBV25-1 to TRBJ1-2, with D maybe TRBD1 (5 bases). V dropped 4 bases and J dropped 1 base, with 19 bases sitting between them. The germline V gene has CDR1 MGHDK and CDR2 SYGVNS. CDR3 length: 17 residues. The CDR3 protein is CASSGSPGRTINYGYTF. In DNA, the CDR3 is TGTGCCAGCAGTGGATCTCCGGGACGGACGATTAACTATGGCTACACCTTC.

The chain couples TRBV28 to TRBJ1-5, with 8 bases aligning to TRBD1. This CDR3 contains 14 residues. V dropped 7 bases and J dropped 7; count of bases not matched to a gene: 9. Per the germline V gene, CDR1 is MDHEN and CDR2 is SYDVKM. In DNA form, the CDR3 reads TGTGCCAGCAACGTAGGACAGGGAGGCCAGCCCCAGCATTTT. Protein sequence: CASNVGQGGQPQHF.

The table lists this clonotype with many counts. This chain links TRBV7-2 with TRBJ2-5; no clear D gene. This CDR3 has 15 amino acids. Germline-derived CDR1 and CDR2 are SGHTA and FQGNSA. Trimming cost V 1 base and J 5 bases, with 14 bases left between them. CDR3 amino acids: CASSLGRNPTETQYF. CDR3 in DNA: TGTGCCAGCAGCTTAGGCCGGAACCCCACGGAGACCCAGTACTTC.

This clonotype was picked up many times. The chain links TRBV7-2 to TRBJ1-5; TRBD1 matches 7 bases. The CDR3 runs to 15 residues. Trimming at V came to 6 bases and at J to 6 bases, leaving 11 bases not matched to a gene. CDR1 SGHTA and CDR2 FQGNSA come from the germline V gene. CDR3 in amino acids: CASSLGGRAVQPQHF. The CDR3 DNA follows: TGTGCCAGCAGTCTAGGGGGCAGGGCGGTTCAGCCCCAGCATTTT.

This clonotype was picked up many times. This chain connects TRBV6-1 to TRBJ2-5; possibly TRBD1 for D (6 bases). Trimming removed 11 bases from V and 7 bases from J, with 17 bases in between. The germline CDR1 and CDR2 sequences are MNHNS and SASEGT. The CDR3 extends over 12 amino acids. The CDR3 DNA reads TGTGCCGGACAGACAGCCCGAGGGACCCAGTACTTC. It yields the protein CAGQTARGTQYF.

This clonotype was seen at least ten times. The chain couples TRBV5-1 to TRBJ2-6; D gene ambiguous. CDR1 SGHRS and CDR2 YFSETQ come from the germline V gene. This CDR3 spans 14 amino acids. V gave up 4 bases and J gave up 0 bases, with 5 bases separating them. The CDR3 loop is CASSNISGANVLTF. DNA of the CDR3: TGCGCCAGCAGCAATATCTCTGGGGCCAACGTCCTGACTTTC.

This chain links TRBV4-3 with TRBJ2-7; TRBD1 matches at 7 bases. V trimming: 3 bases; J trimming: 1 base; junction bases outside the gene matches: 6. This CDR3 region has 15 residues. Per germline, CDR1 LGHNA and CDR2 YSLEER. This chain's CDR3 is CASSQYRRGSYEQYF. Written as DNA, the CDR3 is TGCGCCAGCAGCCAGTATCGCAGGGGGTCCTACGAGCAGTACTTC.

This clonotype was detected many times. The genes are TRBV5-5 and TRBJ1-1; possible D gene TRBD1, 6 bases. Per germline, CDR1 SGHKS and CDR2 YYEKEE (reference sequence). This CDR3 contains 14 residues. Trimming cost V 0 bases and J 5 bases, with 11 bases left between them. CDR3 in DNA: TGTGCCAGCAGCTTGGACAGGGTTTTGACTGAAGCTTTCTTT. Protein sequence: CASSLDRVLTEAFF.

The chain links TRBV6-1 to TRBJ1-6; 11 bases are shared with TRBD1. The CDR3 has 15 amino acids. The germline V gene encodes CDR1 MNHNS and CDR2 SASEGT. Trimming took 7 bases from V and 5 from J; bases not matched to a gene: 4. The CDR3 DNA sequence: TGTGCCAGCAAAGGACAGGGGGCAAATAATTCACCCCTCCACTTT. It encodes CASKGQGANNSPLHF.

Ten or more counts support this clonotype. This chain connects TRBV5-5 to TRBJ2-7, with TRBD1 matching 12 bases. The ends lost 3 bases at V and 6 bases at J; junction bases unmatched: 7. Germline V gives CDR1 SGHKS, CDR2 YYEKEE (reference sequence). The CDR3 extends over 15 amino acids. In DNA form, the CDR3 reads TGTGCCAGCAGCTCCGCGGGACAGGGGGCCCCCGAGCAGTACTTC. Translating gives CASSSAGQGAPEQYF.

In this sample, this clonotype turned up many times. In DNA form, the CDR3 reads TGTGCCAGCAGTTTAGCGGAGGGTAGTGAAGCTTTCTTT. Its protein product is CASSLAEGSEAFF. This chain links TRBV12-3 or TRBV12-4 with TRBJ1-1; no clear D. V shed 0 bases and J shed 7 bases, with 9 bases lying between them. The CDR3 sequence is 13 residues long.

This clonotype was seen repeatedly, ten times or more. This sequence joins TRBV30 and TRBJ1-2; D might be TRBD1 (5 bases). The CDR3 extends over 12 amino acids. The germline V and J ends were trimmed by 0 bases and 5 bases, with 7 bases remaining between them. Germline V lookup: CDR1 GTSNPN, CDR2 SVGIG (reference sequence). The CDR3 nucleotides read TGTGCCTGGAGTGTAGACAGATATGGCTACACCTTC. Residues: CAWSVDRYGYTF.

This clonotype was seen many times. J is TRBJ1-2 and V is TRBV30; 7 nucleotides line up with TRBD1. The CDR3 length is 11 residues. Germline loops: CDR1 GTSNPN, CDR2 SVGIG (reference sequence). V was clipped by 6 bases and J by 8 bases; unmatched bases: 6. CDR3: CACPTGDGYTF. CDR3 nucleotide sequence: TGTGCCTGTCCCACAGGGGACGGCTACACCTTC.

This clonotype was found many times. The chain links TRBV11-2 to TRBJ2-2, with 7 nucleotides matching TRBD2. Germline lookup yields CDR1 SGHAT and CDR2 FQNNGV. The length of the CDR3 is 15 residues. Losses at the gene ends were 5 bases for V and 6 bases for J; bases not matched to a gene: 9. CDR3 region: CASSPLKRGAGELFF. Here the CDR3 DNA reads TGTGCCAGCAGCCCACTGAAACGGGGGGCCGGGGAGCTGTTTTTT.

Ten or more counts support this clonotype. The chain employs TRBV20-1 and TRBJ1-1, with D possibly matching TRBD1 (5 bases). The germline gives CDR1 DFQATT, CDR2 SNEGSKA (reference sequence). The V gene lost 0 bases and the J gene lost 1 base, with 9 bases spanning the gap. The CDR3 is made up of 14 amino acids. The CDR3 sequence is CSARDYQGNTEAFF. As DNA, the CDR3 is TGCAGTGCTAGAGATTACCAGGGGAACACTGAAGCTTTCTTT.